Presented here are 14 T cell receptor beta chains from one specimen sequenced in a study of graft-versus-host responses after intestinal transplantation. Repertoires were generated with immunoSEQ multiplex PCR, while TCRdb's copy carries only in-frame clones and drops some. This repertoire shows approximately 93,000 clones, 92% found once; its top ten account for 0.069%. No antigen has been identified for these receptors. Sequencing used unstimulated CD8+ T cells sorted from spleen or lymph node cells, obtained before transplant. These receptors were obtained from a human donor who was the organ donor for an intestinal transplant.

This clone was detected a few times. The chain has TRBV4-1 and TRBJ1-2, with TRBD1 identical over 8 bases. With 0 bases clipped from V and 6 bases from J, the junction kept 3 bases outside the gene matches. Looked up from germline, CDR1 is MGHRA and CDR2 is YSYEKL. The CDR3 spans 14 residues. As DNA, the CDR3 is TGCGCCAGCAGCCAAGAACGGACAGGGCATGGCTACACCTTC. Translating it yields CASSQERTGHGYTF.

The chain has TRBV13 and TRBJ1-5; tentative D call: TRBD1 (5 bases). Looked up from germline, CDR1 is PRHDT and CDR2 is FYEKMQ (reference sequence). CDR3 length equals 15 residues. Between the trimmed V and J ends, which lost 5 bases and 5 bases, there was a span of 16 bases. The CDR3, as DNA: TGTGCCAGCAGCCTGCGACAGACTGGGTATCAGCCCCAGCATTTT. Residues: CASSLRQTGYQPQHF.

The rearrangement uses TRBV9 and TRBJ2-7; D perhaps matches TRBD1 (5 bases). Germline V gene sequence: CDR1 SGDLS, CDR2 YYNGEE. This CDR3 is built from 11 residues. Trimming stripped 3 bases from V and 9 bases from J, with 10 bases between. CDR3 sequence (DNA): TGTGCCAGCAGCGGGACATTGGGGCAGTACTTC. Its translation: CASSGTLGQYF.

The chain uses TRBV27 and TRBJ2-2; no definite D call. The ends were cut back, 0 bases at V and 5 bases at J, with 4 bases in the middle. The CDR3 covers 13 residues. The germline gives CDR1 MNHEY, CDR2 SMNVEV (reference sequence). The CDR3 here is CASSLSRTGELFF. CDR3 DNA: TGTGCCAGCAGTTTATCCCGGACCGGGGAGCTGTTTTTT.

The chain couples TRBV6-1 to TRBJ1-1; no clear D gene. The CDR3 sequence is 12 residues long. The V end lost 6 bases, the J end lost 5 bases, and 10 bases lay between the germline ends. Germline V lookup: CDR1 MNHNS, CDR2 SASEGT. The CDR3: CASRTELTEAFF. In nucleotides, the CDR3 is TGTGCCAGCAGGACGGAGTTAACTGAAGCTTTCTTT.

The CDR3 protein is CASSAPSGLVYEQYF. In DNA form, the CDR3 reads TGTGCCAGCAGCGCCCCCTCGGGACTCGTATACGAGCAGTACTTC. This chain connects TRBV7-9 to TRBJ2-7; D perhaps matches TRBD2 (6 bases). Germline-derived CDR1 and CDR2 are SEHNR and FQNEAQ (reference sequence). The CDR3 consists of 15 residues. With 5 bases removed from V and 4 bases from J, the gap between germline ends came to 18 bases.

The CDR3 here is CASSVKRESLYEQYF. The DNA of the CDR3 is TGTGCCAGTAGTGTGAAGCGGGAGTCCCTCTACGAGCAGTACTTC. V is TRBV19 and J is TRBJ2-7, with 8 bases aligning to TRBD2. V shed 5 bases and J 3 bases; nucleotides not matched to a gene: 9. CDR3 size: 15 residues. Germline V gene sequence: CDR1 LNHDA, CDR2 SQIVND (reference sequence).

CDR3 sequence reads: CATSMSGRATYNEQFF. The CDR3 DNA follows: TGTGCCACCAGCATGAGCGGGAGGGCCACCTACAATGAGCAGTTCTTC. V is TRBV15 and J is TRBJ2-1; 10 bases are shared with TRBD2. CDR1 is LNHNV and CDR2 is YYDKDF in the germline V gene (reference sequence). This CDR3 has 16 residues. Trimming took 4 bases from V and 2 from J; bases not matched to a gene: 5. Full variable domain (remainder filled in from reference TRBV15 and TRBJ2-1): DAMVIQNPRYQVTQFGKPVTLSCSQTLNHNVMYWYQQKSSQAPKLLFHYYDKDFNNEADTPDNFQSRRPNTSFCFLDIRSPGLGDTAMYLCATSMSGRATYNEQFFGPGTRLTVL.

The genes are TRBV9 and TRBJ2-1; the match to TRBD2 covers 9 bases. The V gene's germline CDR1 is SGDLS and CDR2 YYNGEE. The V segment lost 2 bases and the J segment 6 bases; nucleotides outside the gene matches: 3. This CDR3 is 14 amino acids long. In DNA form, the CDR3 reads TGTGCCAGCAGCGTTTCGGGACTAGCCAATGAGCAGTTCTTC. As protein: CASSVSGLANEQFF.

The chain uses TRBV6-6 and TRBJ2-7, with 10 bases fitting TRBD2. The germline CDR1 and CDR2 sequences are MNHNY and SVGAGI (reference sequence). This CDR3 is 13 amino acids long. V lost 10 bases, J lost 5 bases, and 8 bases stayed unmatched. As DNA, the CDR3 is TGTGCCACCAGAGGACTAGCGGTCCACGAGCAGTACTTC. As protein: CATRGLAVHEQYF.

This chain uses TRBV9 with TRBJ2-5; possibly TRBD1 for D (6 bases). CDR3 length: 14 residues. CDR1 is SGDLS and CDR2 is YYNGEE in the germline V gene. Trimming stripped 3 bases from V and 1 base from J, with 10 bases between. CDR3 sequence (DNA): TGTGCCAGCAGCGAGGTAGGGGGCCAAGAGACCCAGTACTTC. Translated: CASSEVGGQETQYF.

This clone has only one observation. The chain recombines TRBV19 with TRBJ1-5; D may be TRBD1 (5 bases). Trimming shortened V by 5 bases and J by 3 bases, and 14 bases separated the two germline ends. Germline loops: CDR1 LNHDA, CDR2 SQIVND (reference sequence). This CDR3 spans 15 amino acids. The CDR3 sequence: CASSETGLNNQPQHF. CDR3 DNA: TGTGCCAGTAGTGAAACAGGTCTTAACAATCAGCCCCAGCATTTT.

Details on this clone: An end of the junction does not agree with germline; a read error may underlie this. The chain joins TRBV7-7 to TRBJ2-1; 9 bases agree with TRBD2. The CDR3 spans 15 residues. Germline values: CDR1 SSHAT, CDR2 FNYEAQ (reference sequence). As DNA, the CDR3 is TGTGCTAGCAGCCCGAAGCTAGCGGGGTACAATGAGCAGTTCTTC. Translated, it gives CASSPKLAGYNEQFF. The complete variable domain, with remaining parts taken from reference TRBV7-7 and TRBJ2-1, reads GAGVSQSPRYKVTKRGQDVTLRCDPISSHATLYWYQQALGQGPEFLTYFNYEAQPDKSGLPSDRFSAERPEGSISTLTIQRTEQRDSAMYRCASSPKLAGYNEQFFGPGTRLTVL.

The V and J genes are TRBV4-2 and TRBJ2-3; D unresolved. Germline CDR1 and CDR2: LGHNA and YNFKEQ. Trimming took 2 bases from V and 4 from J, leaving 19 bases between them. The CDR3 is 17 residues long. The CDR3 is CASSQHQSESVSDTQYF. In DNA, the CDR3 is TGTGCCAGCAGCCAACACCAAAGCGAGAGTGTGTCAGATACGCAGTATTTT.